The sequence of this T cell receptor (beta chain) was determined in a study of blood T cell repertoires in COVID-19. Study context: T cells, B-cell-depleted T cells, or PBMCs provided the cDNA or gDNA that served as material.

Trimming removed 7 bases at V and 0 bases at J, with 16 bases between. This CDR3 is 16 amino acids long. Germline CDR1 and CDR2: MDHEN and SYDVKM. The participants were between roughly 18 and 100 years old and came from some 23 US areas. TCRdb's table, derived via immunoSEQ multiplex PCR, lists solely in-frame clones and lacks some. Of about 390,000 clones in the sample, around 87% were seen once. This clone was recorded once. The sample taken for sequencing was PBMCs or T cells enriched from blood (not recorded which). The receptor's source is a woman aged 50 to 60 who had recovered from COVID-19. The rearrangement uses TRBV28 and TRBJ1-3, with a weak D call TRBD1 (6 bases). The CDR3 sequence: CASKRQQGYSGNTIYF. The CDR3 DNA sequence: TGTGCCAGCAAAAGACAACAGGGATACTCTGGAAACACCATATATTTT.